This paragraph reports one T cell receptor (beta chain). This clonotype has ten or more counts. The antigen it recognizes is unknown. The record has no base qualities; no much larger clone is one base away. V lost 8 bases and J lost 0 bases; the stretch between them is 13 bases long. CDR3 length: 15 amino acids, cysteine to phenylalanine. Kept here is only the CDR3 DNA, which spans 45 bases and is read in frame from base 1. The germline V gene gives CDR1 as SNHLY and CDR2 as FYNNEI. The TCR beta CDR3 regions were amplified from RNA transcripts. The first round of RT-PCR for the TCR CDR3 was performed with the HTBI primer set and the Qiagen OneStep RT-PCR kit. Libraries were constructed in a second round of multiplex PCR, after which size selection and purification were performed. Libraries were sequenced paired-end with 100 bp reads on an Illumina HiSeq2000. The original pipeline was this. SOAPnuke was used to process the raw data, throwing out any read that contained adapters or uncalled bases, had a mean Phred below 15, or lacked an exact constant-primer or identifier match. COPE v1.2.5 was used to merge the high-quality paired reads, and each unique nucleotide sequence was defined as a clonotype. Clonotypes were aligned to IMGT TRBV, TRBD and TRBJ reference segments using MiTCR v1.1. The analysis was restricted to V-J combinations with a frequency above 0.0001, which together covered over 99% of the repertoires. A TCS score was defined as the ratio of F50 (clonal expansion) to E x V (chaos), with BLOSUM62-based TCRdist applied between CDR3 peptides within each V-J. Welch's t-statistics and random forest reduced fewer than 600 V-J features to 13, which were used in a naive Bayes classifier (R e1071). The raw public data were reprocessed by TCRdb itself: fastp quality trimming at Q25, MiXCR clonotype calling, in-frame beta chains only. One record per CDR3 amino acid sequence lists the most common genes and DNA. The V and J calls reflect TCRdb's pipeline rather than the authors' work. This sample has approximately 560,000 distinct CDR3 sequences in its table, and more than 15% of those were observed once. The ten largest clones capture under 8% of the sample.

The data belong to a study of T cells in Graves' hyperthyroidism and ophthalmopathy (dated by TCRdb to the late 2010s). With respect to the entire study: Peripheral blood samples were taken at the time of initial diagnosis, prior to any treatment. A discovery cohort of around 100 patients, fewer than 50 with Graves' ophthalmopathy and approximately 57 with stable Graves' hyperthyroidism, was used to find distinguishing TCR V-J signatures. Prospective prediction of ophthalmopathy was tested in an independent validation cohort of fewer than 20 hyperthyroidism patients and 15 to 17 patients who later progressed to ophthalmopathy. The approximately 100 discovery patients were randomly divided into training and test sets at a 7:3 ratio. In addition, the study compared T-cell repertoires in thyroid tissue and in blood from about six Graves' hyperthyroidism patients. After blood sampling, hyperthyroidism patients were treated with methimazole at a starting dose of 30 mg daily, and ophthalmopathy patients were treated with high-dose intravenous methylprednisolone. According to the paper, TCR Vbeta CDR3 sequencing was carried out on about 140 peripheral blood samples, which came from fewer than 50 ophthalmopathy, about 75 hyperthyroidism and around 17 progressor patients. Results the study describes overall, beyond this receptor: In validation, the model predicted progression to ophthalmopathy a median of around 6.5 months before onset, with about 67% sensitivity and about 72% specificity. Ophthalmopathy was separated from stable hyperthyroidism by a 13 V-J signature model, with around 90% sensitivity and 81% to 82% specificity obtained in cross-validation and 80%/75% obtained in testing. No statistical method was used to fix the sample size in advance, and group allocation was not hidden from the investigators. Blood samples also contained most of the expanded thyroid clonotypes (frequency above 0.001), which suggests that blood repertoires may reflect thyroid immune responses.

Stable Graves' hyperthyroidism was defined as the absence of progression to ophthalmopathy over 18 months of follow-up. The hyperthyroidism patients were between 18 and 65 years old and newly diagnosed, with a disease duration of less than 2 months. Any patient with an uncontrolled infection, another autoimmune disease, pregnancy or lactation was excluded. Diagnoses were based on clinical symptoms, serum thyroxine and TRAb, thyroid ultrasound and orbital computed tomography. PBMCs were separated from 10 ml of fresh peripheral blood using Ficoll-Paque density gradient centrifugation. Total RNA was extracted using Trizol reagent, and RNA quality was assessed on an Agilent 2100 Bioanalyzer.

The sequence links TRBV2 to TRBJ1-4, with no confident D gene call. This TCR derives from a woman aged 25 to 39 with Graves' hyperthyroidism. The sequencing sample was made of blood. The DNA sequence is as follows: TGTGCCAGCGATAACCCTAAGGCAACTAATGAAAAACTGTTTTTT. It is translated as CASDNPKATNEKLFF. Here the CDR3 is joined to the reference TRBV2 and TRBJ1-4 genes, and the full variable domain is: EPEVTQTPSHQVTQMGQEVILRCVPISNHLYFYWYRQILGQKVEFLVSFYNNEISEKSEIFDDQFSVERPDGSNFTLKIRSTKLEDSAMYFCASDNPKATNEKLFFGSGTQLSVL.